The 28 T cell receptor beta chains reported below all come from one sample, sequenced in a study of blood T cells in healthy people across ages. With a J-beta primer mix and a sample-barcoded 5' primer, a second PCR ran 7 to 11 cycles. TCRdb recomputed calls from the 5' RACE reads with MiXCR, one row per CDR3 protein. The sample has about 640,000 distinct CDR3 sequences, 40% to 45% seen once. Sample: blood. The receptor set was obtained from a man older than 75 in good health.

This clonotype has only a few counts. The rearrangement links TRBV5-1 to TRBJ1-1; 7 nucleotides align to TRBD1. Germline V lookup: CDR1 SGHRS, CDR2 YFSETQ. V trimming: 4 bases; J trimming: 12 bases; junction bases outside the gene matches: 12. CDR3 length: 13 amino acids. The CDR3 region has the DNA TGCGCCAGCAGCGCCGACAGGGAGGGATCTTCTTTCTTT. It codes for CASSADREGSSFF. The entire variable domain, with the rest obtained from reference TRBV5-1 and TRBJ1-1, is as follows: KAGVTQTPRYLIKTRGQQVTLSCSPISGHRSVSWYQQTPGQGLQFLFEYFSETQRNKGNFPGRFSGRQFSNSRSEMNVSTLELGDSALYLCASSADREGSSFFGQGTRLTVV.

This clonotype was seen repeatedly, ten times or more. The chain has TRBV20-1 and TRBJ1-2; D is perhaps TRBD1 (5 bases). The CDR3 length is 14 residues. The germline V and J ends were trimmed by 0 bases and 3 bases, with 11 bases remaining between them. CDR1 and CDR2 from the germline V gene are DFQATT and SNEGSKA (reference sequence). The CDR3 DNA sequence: TGCAGTGCTAGAGAAGCAGGGTTGGACTATGGCTACACCTTC. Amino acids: CSAREAGLDYGYTF.

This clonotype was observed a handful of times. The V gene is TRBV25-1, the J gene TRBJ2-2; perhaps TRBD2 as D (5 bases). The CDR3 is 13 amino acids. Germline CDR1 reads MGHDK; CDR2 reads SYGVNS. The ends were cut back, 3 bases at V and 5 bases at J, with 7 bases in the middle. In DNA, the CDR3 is TGTGCCAGCAGTGAGAGGGCAACCGGGGAGCTGTTTTTT. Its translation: CASSERATGELFF.

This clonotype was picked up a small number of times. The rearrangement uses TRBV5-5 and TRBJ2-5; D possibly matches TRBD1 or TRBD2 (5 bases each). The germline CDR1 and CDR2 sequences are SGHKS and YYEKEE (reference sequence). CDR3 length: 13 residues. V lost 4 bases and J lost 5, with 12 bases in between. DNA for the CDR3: TGTGCCAGCAGCACCGAGTGGGGGGAGACCCAGTACTTC. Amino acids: CASSTEWGETQYF.

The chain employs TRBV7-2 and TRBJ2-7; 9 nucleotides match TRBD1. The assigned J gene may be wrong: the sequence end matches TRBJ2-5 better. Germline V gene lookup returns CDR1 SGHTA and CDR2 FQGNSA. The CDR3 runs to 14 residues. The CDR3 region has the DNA TGTGCCAGCAGCTCCAAGGGACAGGGAGAGACCCAGTACTTC. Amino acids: CASSSKGQGETQYF.

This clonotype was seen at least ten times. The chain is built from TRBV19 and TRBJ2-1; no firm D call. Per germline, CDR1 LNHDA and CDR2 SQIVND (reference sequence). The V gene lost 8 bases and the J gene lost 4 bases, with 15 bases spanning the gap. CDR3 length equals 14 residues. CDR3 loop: CASARSERYNEQFF. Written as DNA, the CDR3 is TGTGCCAGTGCAAGGAGTGAGAGGTACAATGAGCAGTTCTTC.

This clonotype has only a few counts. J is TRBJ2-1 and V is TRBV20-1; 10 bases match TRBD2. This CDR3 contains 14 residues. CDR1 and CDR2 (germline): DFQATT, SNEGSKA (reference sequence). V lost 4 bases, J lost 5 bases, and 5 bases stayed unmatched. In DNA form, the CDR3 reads TGCAGTGCTATTTGGACTAGCGGAGACAATGAGCAGTTCTTC. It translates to CSAIWTSGDNEQFF.

CDR3 region: CASSLGRDGDYEQYF. Here the CDR3 DNA reads TGCGCCAGCAGCTTGGGCCGGGACGGAGACTACGAGCAGTACTTC. The chain links TRBV5-1 to TRBJ2-5; D may match TRBD1 or TRBD2 (5 bases each). TRBJ2-7 explains the end of the DNA better; the J call may be wrong. CDR3 length equals 15 residues. Germline-derived CDR1 and CDR2 are SGHRS and YFSETQ.

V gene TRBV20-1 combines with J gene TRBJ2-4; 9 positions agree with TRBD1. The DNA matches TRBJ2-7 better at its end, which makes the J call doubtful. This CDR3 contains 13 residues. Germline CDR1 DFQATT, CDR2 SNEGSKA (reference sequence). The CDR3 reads CSVVRQGDNEQYF. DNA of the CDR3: TGCAGTGTTGTTCGACAGGGGGACAACGAGCAGTACTTC.

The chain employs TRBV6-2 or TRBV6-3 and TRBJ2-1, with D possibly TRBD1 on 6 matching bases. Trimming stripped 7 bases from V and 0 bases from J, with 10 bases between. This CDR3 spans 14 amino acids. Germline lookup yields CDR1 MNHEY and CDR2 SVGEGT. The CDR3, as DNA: TGTGCCAGCAATCAGGGGAGCTCCTACAATGAGCAGTTCTTC. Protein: CASNQGSSYNEQFF.

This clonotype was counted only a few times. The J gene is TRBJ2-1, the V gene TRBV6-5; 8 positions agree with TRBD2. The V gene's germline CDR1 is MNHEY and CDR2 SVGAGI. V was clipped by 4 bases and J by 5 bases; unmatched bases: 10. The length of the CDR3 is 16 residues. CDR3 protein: CASSSPSGTRNNEQFF. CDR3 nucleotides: TGTGCCAGCAGTTCCCCCTCCGGGACTAGAAACAATGAGCAGTTCTTC.

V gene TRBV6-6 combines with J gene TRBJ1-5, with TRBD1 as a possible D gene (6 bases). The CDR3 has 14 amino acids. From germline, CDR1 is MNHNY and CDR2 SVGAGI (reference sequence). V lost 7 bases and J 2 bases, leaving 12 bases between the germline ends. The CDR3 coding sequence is TGTGCCAGCACCCAGGAGGGGGGCAATCAGCCCCAGCATTTT. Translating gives CASTQEGGNQPQHF.

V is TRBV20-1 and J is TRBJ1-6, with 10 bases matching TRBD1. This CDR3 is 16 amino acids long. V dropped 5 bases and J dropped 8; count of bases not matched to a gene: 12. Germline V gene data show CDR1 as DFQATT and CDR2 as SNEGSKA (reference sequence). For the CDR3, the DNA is TGCAGTGCTGGACTCCGGACAGGGGGACCTGATTCACCCCTCCACTTT. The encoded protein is CSAGLRTGGPDSPLHF.

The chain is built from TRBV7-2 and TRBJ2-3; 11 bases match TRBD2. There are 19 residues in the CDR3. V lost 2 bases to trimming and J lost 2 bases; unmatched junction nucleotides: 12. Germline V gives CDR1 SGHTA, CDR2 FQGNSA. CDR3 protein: CASSLQRISGRAPTDTQYF. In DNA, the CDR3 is TGTGCCAGCAGCTTACAGCGTATTAGCGGGAGGGCCCCCACAGATACGCAGTATTTT.

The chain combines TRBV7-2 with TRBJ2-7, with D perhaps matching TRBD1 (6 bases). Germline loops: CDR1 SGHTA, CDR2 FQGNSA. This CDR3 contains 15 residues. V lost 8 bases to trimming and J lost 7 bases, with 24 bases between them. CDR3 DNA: TGTGCCAGCGGCCACACAGGGACCTCTCTTTTTGAGCAGTACTTC. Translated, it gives CASGHTGTSLFEQYF. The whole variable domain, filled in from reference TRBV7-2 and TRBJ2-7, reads GAGVSQSPSNKVTEKGKDVELRCDPISGHTALYWYRQSLGQGLEFLIYFQGNSAPDKSGLPSDRFSAERTGGSVSTLTIQRTQQEDSAVYLCASGHTGTSLFEQYFGPGTRLTVT.

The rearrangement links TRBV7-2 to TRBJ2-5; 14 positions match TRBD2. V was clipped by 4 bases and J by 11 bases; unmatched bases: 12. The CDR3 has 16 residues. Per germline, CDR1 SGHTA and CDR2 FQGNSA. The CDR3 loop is CASSSMTSGGVYEQYF. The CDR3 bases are TGTGCCAGCAGCTCGATGACTAGCGGGGGGGTATATGAGCAGTACTTC.

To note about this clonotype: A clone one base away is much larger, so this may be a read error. The CDR3 nucleotides are TGTGCCCGGAGTGTACCAAATACGCAGTATTTT. It codes for CARSVPNTQYF. J is TRBJ2-3 and V is TRBV30; the D is unclear. Germline V gene lookup returns CDR1 GTSNPN and CDR2 SVGIG (reference sequence). The CDR3 runs 11 residues.

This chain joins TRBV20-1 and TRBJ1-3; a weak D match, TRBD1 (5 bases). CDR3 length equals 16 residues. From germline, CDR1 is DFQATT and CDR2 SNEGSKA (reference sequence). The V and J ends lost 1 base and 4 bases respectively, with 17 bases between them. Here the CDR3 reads CSARALGATTGNTIYF. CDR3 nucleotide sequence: TGCAGTGCTAGAGCTTTAGGGGCTACAACGGGAAACACCATATATTTT.

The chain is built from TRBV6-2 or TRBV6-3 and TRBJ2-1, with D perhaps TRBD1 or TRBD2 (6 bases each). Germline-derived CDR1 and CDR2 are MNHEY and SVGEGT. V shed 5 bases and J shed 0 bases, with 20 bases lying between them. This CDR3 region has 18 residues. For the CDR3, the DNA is TGTGCCAGCAGTCGTCCCCTTACCGGGGGCCCCTCCTACAATGAGCAGTTCTTC. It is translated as CASSRPLTGGPSYNEQFF.

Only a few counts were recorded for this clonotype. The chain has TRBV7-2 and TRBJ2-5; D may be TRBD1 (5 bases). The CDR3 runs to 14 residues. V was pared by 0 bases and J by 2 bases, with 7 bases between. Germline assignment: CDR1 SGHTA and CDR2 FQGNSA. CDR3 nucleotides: TGTGCCAGCAGCTTAGCGCGGACACAAGAGACCCAGTACTTC. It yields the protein CASSLARTQETQYF.

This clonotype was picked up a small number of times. DNA for the CDR3: TGCGCCAGCAGCCCTCAGGGAGCCCCTAACTACAATGAGCAGTTCTTC. It specifies CASSPQGAPNYNEQFF. This chain joins TRBV5-1 and TRBJ2-1, with D possibly being TRBD1 or TRBD2 (5 bases each). The CDR3 contains 16 residues. Germline CDR1 is SGHRS and CDR2 is YFSETQ. The V and J ends lost 4 bases and 3 bases respectively, with 17 bases between them.

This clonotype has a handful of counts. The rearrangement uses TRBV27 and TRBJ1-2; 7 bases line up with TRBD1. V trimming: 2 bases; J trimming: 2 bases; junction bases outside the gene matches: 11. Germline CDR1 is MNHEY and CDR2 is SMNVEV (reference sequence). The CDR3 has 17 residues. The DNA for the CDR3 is TGTGCCAGCAGTTTAACGTCGACAGGACAGGCCAACTATGGCTACACCTTC. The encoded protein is CASSLTSTGQANYGYTF.

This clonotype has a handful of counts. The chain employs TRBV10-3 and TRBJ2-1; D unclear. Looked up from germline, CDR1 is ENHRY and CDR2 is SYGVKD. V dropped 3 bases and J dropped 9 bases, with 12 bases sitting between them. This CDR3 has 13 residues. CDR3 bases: TGTGCCATCAGTGAAATCTCAGCTGGTGAGCAGTTCTTC. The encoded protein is CAISEISAGEQFF.

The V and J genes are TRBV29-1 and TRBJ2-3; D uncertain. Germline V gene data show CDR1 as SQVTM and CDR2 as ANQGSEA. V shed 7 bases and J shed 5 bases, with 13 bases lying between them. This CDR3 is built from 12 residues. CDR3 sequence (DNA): TGCAGCGGAGAATACGGTGGAGATACGCAGTATTTT. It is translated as CSGEYGGDTQYF.

The CDR3: CASSLAGAVGELFF. CDR3 bases: TGTGCCAGCAGCTTAGCAGGGGCCGTCGGGGAGCTGTTTTTT. The rearrangement uses TRBV7-2 and TRBJ2-2; D is possibly TRBD1 (5 bases). V lost 0 bases and J lost 7, with 9 bases in between. The CDR3 sequence is 14 residues long. CDR1 is SGHTA, CDR2 FQGNSA, per germline.

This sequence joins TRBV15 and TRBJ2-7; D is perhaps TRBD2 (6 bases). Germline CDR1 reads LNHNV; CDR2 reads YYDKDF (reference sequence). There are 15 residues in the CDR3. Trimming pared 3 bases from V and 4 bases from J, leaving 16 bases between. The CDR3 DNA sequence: TGTGCCACCAGCAGCTCTAGCGCCATGAGATACGAGCAGTACTTC. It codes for CATSSSSAMRYEQYF.

This chain's CDR3 is CSARTGFEKLFF. CDR3 nucleotide sequence: TGCAGTGCCCGGACAGGGTTTGAAAAACTGTTTTTT. The genes are TRBV20-1 and TRBJ1-4; 8 nucleotides match TRBD1. J was trimmed by 7 bases and V by 6 bases; bases with no gene match: 4. The CDR3 has 12 residues. The germline V gene encodes CDR1 DFQATT and CDR2 SNEGSKA (reference sequence).

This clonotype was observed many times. The CDR3 here is CASSFPAGTHYEQYF. Here the CDR3 DNA reads TGTGCCAGCAGTTTCCCCGCCGGGACACACTACGAGCAGTACTTC. V and J are TRBV28 and TRBJ2-7; perhaps TRBD1 as D (6 bases). CDR1 is MDHEN and CDR2 is SYDVKM in the germline V gene. Trimming cost V 3 bases and J 3 bases, with 15 bases left between them. The CDR3 has 15 amino acids.